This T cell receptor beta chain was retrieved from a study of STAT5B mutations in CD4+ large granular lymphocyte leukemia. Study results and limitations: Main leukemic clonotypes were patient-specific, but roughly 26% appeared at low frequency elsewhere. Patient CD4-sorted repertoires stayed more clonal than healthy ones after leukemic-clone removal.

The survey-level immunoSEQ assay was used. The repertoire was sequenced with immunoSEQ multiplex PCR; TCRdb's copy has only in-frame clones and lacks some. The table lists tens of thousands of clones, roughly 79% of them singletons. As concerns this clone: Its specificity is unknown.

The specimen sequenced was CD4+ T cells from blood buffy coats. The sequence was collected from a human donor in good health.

CDR3 amino acids: CASSQDFLRAGELFF. The CDR3 region has the DNA TGCGCCAGCAGCCAAGATTTTTTGAGGGCCGGGGAGCTGTTTTTT. The genes are TRBV4-1 and TRBJ2-2, with a tentative D call TRBD2 (5 bases). V lost 0 bases and J lost 6, with 11 bases in between. The CDR3 length is 15 residues. CDR1 and CDR2 from the germline V gene are MGHRA and YSYEKL.